A single sample gave rise to the 20 T cell receptor beta chains below, sequenced in a study of identical twins. TCRdb reanalysed the 5' RACE reads using MiXCR and keeps one entry per CDR3 protein. The profile shows some 500,000 distinct CDR3 sequences, 14% of them singletons. The same data also went into a second study, on yellow fever vaccine responses in identical twins.

Sequenced sample: CD4+ T cells sorted from blood. The origin of the receptors is a woman in her late teens or twenties in good health.

This clonotype was detected many times. V gene TRBV12-3 or TRBV12-4 combines with J gene TRBJ1-2; D possibly corresponds to TRBD1 (5 bases). CDR3 size: 14 residues. Between the trimmed V and J ends, which lost 4 bases and 6 bases, there was a span of 15 bases. The DNA for the CDR3 is TGTGCCAGCAGTTCCGAACTGGGGGTTAATGGCTACACCTTC. Translation gives CASSSELGVNGYTF.

This clonotype was detected only a few times. Here the CDR3 reads CASSSGLAPPIQGDEQYF. In DNA, the CDR3 is TGTGCCAGCAGTTCCGGACTAGCGCCTCCAATCCAAGGGGACGAGCAGTACTTC. The genes are TRBV28 and TRBJ2-7, with 9 bases lining up with TRBD2. The CDR3 loop spans 18 amino acids. V gave up 4 bases and J gave up 5 bases; unmatched junction bases: 18. The germline gives CDR1 MDHEN, CDR2 SYDVKM.

This clonotype was recorded many times. The rearrangement uses TRBV4-3 and TRBJ2-7; D not resolved. The germline CDR1 and CDR2 sequences are LGHNA and YSLEER. The CDR3 is 15 residues long. V dropped 1 base and J dropped 1 base, with 11 bases sitting between them. The CDR3, as DNA: TGCGCCAGCAGCCAAGGGACCTCTCATTCCTACGAGCAGTACTTC. Protein sequence: CASSQGTSHSYEQYF.

This clonotype was recorded a few times. This chain links TRBV4-3 with TRBJ2-7; a weak D match, TRBD1 (6 bases). Trimming pared 4 bases from V and 6 bases from J, leaving 16 bases between. This CDR3 is built from 14 residues. Germline lookup yields CDR1 LGHNA and CDR2 YSLEER. The CDR3: CASSLGTRLGEQYF. The CDR3 coding sequence is TGCGCCAGCAGCCTGGGGACACGGCTTGGCGAGCAGTACTTC.

This chain uses TRBV6-5 with TRBJ1-6, with a weak D call TRBD1 (5 bases). Trimming cost V 5 bases and J 8 bases, with 7 bases left between them. The CDR3 is 12 amino acids. CDR1 is MNHEY, CDR2 SVGAGI, per germline. The CDR3 spells CASSGGDSPLHF. The CDR3 DNA is TGTGCCAGCAGTGGGGGTGATTCACCCCTCCACTTT.

This clonotype occurred a few times. This rearrangement joins TRBV10-3 to TRBJ2-5, with TRBD1 as a possible D gene (6 bases). CDR3 length: 13 residues. V gave up 2 bases and J gave up 5 bases, with 9 bases separating them. CDR1 and CDR2 from the germline V gene are ENHRY and SYGVKD. For the CDR3, the DNA is TGTGCCATCAGTGAGACAGGGTTGGAGACCCAGTACTTC. The encoded protein is CAISETGLETQYF.

The chain recombines TRBV5-1 with TRBJ2-7; D not resolved. This CDR3 contains 12 residues. Germline values: CDR1 SGHRS, CDR2 YFSETQ. V gave up 2 bases and J gave up 5 bases, with 8 bases separating them. The CDR3 is CASSFSANEQYF. DNA of the CDR3: TGCGCCAGCAGCTTCTCCGCCAACGAGCAGTACTTC.

This clonotype has ten or more counts. The V and J genes are TRBV10-3 and TRBJ1-1, with TRBD1 identical over 11 bases. CDR3 length: 15 amino acids. Germline V lookup: CDR1 ENHRY, CDR2 SYGVKD. After removal of 10 bases from V and 0 bases from J, the junction contained 7 bases not matched to a gene. CDR3 DNA sequence: TGTGCCACAATGGACAGGGGGCGCGTGAACACTGAAGCTTTCTTT. This gives the protein CATMDRGRVNTEAFF.

This clonotype was counted between two and nine times. CDR3 DNA: TGTGCCACCAGCAGAGGACAGGGGATCAGAGATACGCAGTATTTT. Translating it yields CATSRGQGIRDTQYF. This chain joins TRBV15 and TRBJ2-3; TRBD1 agrees at 8 bases. Germline loops: CDR1 LNHNV, CDR2 YYDKDF (reference sequence). J gave up 5 bases and V 1 base, and 5 bases lay outside the gene matches. The CDR3 extends over 15 amino acids.

This clonotype was counted a few times. The gene calls are TRBV7-9 and TRBJ2-1, with a weak D call TRBD2 (6 bases). Germline CDR1 reads SEHNR; CDR2 reads FQNEAQ (reference sequence). V lost 7 bases to trimming and J lost 0 bases, with 16 bases between them. This CDR3 has 16 amino acids. CDR3 DNA: TGTGCCAGCACCTCCTGGGCGGGGAGCTCCTACAATGAGCAGTTCTTC. Translating it yields CASTSWAGSSYNEQFF. Combining the CDR3 with reference TRBV7-9 and TRBJ2-1 gives the whole variable domain DTGVSQNPRHKITKRGQNVTFRCDPISEHNRLYWYRQTLGQGPEFLTYFQNEAQLEKSRLLSDRFSAERPKGSFSTLEIQRTEQGDSAMYLCASTSWAGSSYNEQFFGPGTRLTVL.

The chain recombines TRBV10-3 with TRBJ1-1, with D possibly being TRBD1 (6 bases). Germline lookup yields CDR1 ENHRY and CDR2 SYGVKD. The ends were cut back, 3 bases at V and 7 bases at J, with 9 bases in the middle. The CDR3 totals 12 residues. CDR3 sequence (DNA): TGTGCCATCAGTGAATTGGACAGTGAAGCTTTCTTT. Encoded protein: CAISELDSEAFF.

This sequence joins TRBV5-1 and TRBJ2-7; tentatively, D is TRBD1 or TRBD2 (5 bases each). Per the germline V gene, CDR1 is SGHRS and CDR2 is YFSETQ. The CDR3 sequence is 16 residues long. Deletions cut 4 bases from V and 0 bases from J, with 17 bases between. Here the CDR3 reads CASSPEPLGTSYEQYF. The CDR3 DNA sequence: TGCGCCAGCAGCCCCGAGCCGCTAGGGACCTCCTACGAGCAGTACTTC.

This clonotype was picked up a small number of times. The rearrangement joins TRBV9 to TRBJ2-7; 10 nucleotides match TRBD2. The V and J ends lost 3 bases and 6 bases, in that order; junction bases with no gene match: 6. This CDR3 region has 14 residues. Germline V gene sequence: CDR1 SGDLS, CDR2 YYNGEE. CDR3 in amino acids: CASSALAGGPEQYF. In DNA, the CDR3 is TGTGCCAGCAGCGCCTTAGCGGGAGGACCCGAGCAGTACTTC.

Many counts were recorded for this clonotype. The chain links TRBV12-3 or TRBV12-4 to TRBJ2-7; a possible D gene is TRBD2 (6 bases). This CDR3 is 14 amino acids long. V dropped 5 bases and J dropped 0 bases, with 11 bases sitting between them. This chain's CDR3 is CASSHSGSSYEQYF. The CDR3 nucleotides are TGTGCCAGCAGTCATAGCGGAAGCTCCTACGAGCAGTACTTC.

The chain is built from TRBV20-1 and TRBJ2-1, with no clear D. This CDR3 has 10 amino acids. Germline loops: CDR1 DFQATT, CDR2 SNEGSKA (reference sequence). The V end lost 4 bases, the J end lost 5 bases, and 3 bases lay between the germline ends. CDR3 residues: CSANHNEQFF. DNA of the CDR3: TGCAGTGCTAATCACAATGAGCAGTTCTTC.

This chain uses TRBV25-1 with TRBJ2-7; D is unresolved. CDR3 length: 16 residues. V was pared by 6 bases and J by 6 bases, with 24 bases between. Germline CDR1 MGHDK, CDR2 SYGVNS. The CDR3 region has the DNA TGTGCCAGCAGCGATCAGACAAGATCCCTTTCTAGCGAGCAGTACTTC. It encodes CASSDQTRSLSSEQYF.

This clonotype has a handful of counts. V and J are TRBV7-2 and TRBJ2-1; possibly TRBD1 or TRBD2 for D (5 bases each). The CDR3 is made up of 16 amino acids. Germline CDR1 SGHTA, CDR2 FQGNSA. Between the trimmed V and J ends, which lost 5 bases and 5 bases, there was a span of 19 bases. CDR3 protein: CASSNVGTQKNNEQFF. CDR3 bases: TGTGCCAGCAGCAACGTCGGGACCCAGAAGAACAATGAGCAGTTCTTC.

The chain uses TRBV6-2 or TRBV6-3 and TRBJ2-1; D is undetermined. The CDR3 covers 11 residues. Germline CDR1 MNHEY, CDR2 SVGEGT. V was trimmed by 7 bases and J by 5 bases, leaving 6 bases between them. CDR3 nucleotide sequence: TGTGCCAGCAATTCCCACAATGAGCAGTTCTTC. Its protein is CASNSHNEQFF.

The chain couples TRBV12-3 or TRBV12-4 to TRBJ1-2; the match to TRBD1 covers 11 bases. V shed 6 bases and J 0 bases; nucleotides not matched to a gene: 3. The CDR3 runs 15 residues. CDR3 sequence reads: CASRSDRGPNYGYTF. Here the CDR3 DNA reads TGTGCCAGCAGATCGGACAGGGGGCCTAACTATGGCTACACCTTC.

This clonotype came up once. The chain combines TRBV3-1 with TRBJ2-2; D uncertain. Deletions cut 2 bases from V and 3 bases from J, with 4 bases between. This CDR3 has 13 amino acids. Germline CDR1 reads LGHDT; CDR2 reads YNNKEL (reference sequence). CDR3 coding DNA: TGTGCCAGCAGCCAAAGCGACACCGGGGAGCTGTTTTTT. Encoded protein: CASSQSDTGELFF. The entire variable domain, with the rest obtained from reference TRBV3-1 and TRBJ2-2, is as follows: DTAVSQTPKYLVTQMGNDKSIKCEQNLGHDTMYWYKQDSKKFLKIMFSYNNKELIINETVPNRFSPKSPDKAHLNLHINSLELGDSAVYFCASSQSDTGELFFGEGSRLTVL.